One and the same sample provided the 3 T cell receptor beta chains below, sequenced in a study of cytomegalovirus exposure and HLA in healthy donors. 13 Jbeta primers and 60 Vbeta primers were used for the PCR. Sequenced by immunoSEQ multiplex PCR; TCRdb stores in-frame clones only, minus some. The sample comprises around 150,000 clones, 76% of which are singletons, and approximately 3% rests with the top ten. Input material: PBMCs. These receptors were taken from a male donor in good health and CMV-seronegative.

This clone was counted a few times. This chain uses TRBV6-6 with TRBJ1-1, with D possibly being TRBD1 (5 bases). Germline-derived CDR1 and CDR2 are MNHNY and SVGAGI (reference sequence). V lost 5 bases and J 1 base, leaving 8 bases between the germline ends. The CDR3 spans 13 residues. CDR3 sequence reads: CASSAQENTEAFF. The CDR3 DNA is TGTGCCAGCAGTGCACAGGAGAACACTGAAGCTTTCTTT.

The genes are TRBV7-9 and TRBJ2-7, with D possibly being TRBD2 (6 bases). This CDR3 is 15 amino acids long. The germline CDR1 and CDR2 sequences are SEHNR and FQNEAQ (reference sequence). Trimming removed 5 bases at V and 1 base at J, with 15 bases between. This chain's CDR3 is CASSQTAGTSYEQYF. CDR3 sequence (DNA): TGTGCCAGCAGCCAGACTGCAGGGACTTCCTACGAGCAGTACTTC.

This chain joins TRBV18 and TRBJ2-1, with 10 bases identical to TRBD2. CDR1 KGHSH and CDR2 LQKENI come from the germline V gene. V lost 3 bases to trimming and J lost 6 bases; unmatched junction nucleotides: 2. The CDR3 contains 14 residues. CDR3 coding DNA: TGTGCCAGCTCACCCCCTAGCGGGGGCAATGAGCAGTTCTTC. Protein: CASSPPSGGNEQFF.